Listed below are T cell receptor beta chains from one sample, sequenced in a study of a mutant IDH1 vaccine in newly diagnosed glioma. These receptors have no identified antigens. Here immunoSEQ multiplex PCR was the method, and the copy in TCRdb shows in-frame clones only, minus some. The profile covers roughly 38,000 clones, with over 75% appearing a single time and around 1.5% taken by the ten largest. The sample here was PBMCs, taken from a glioma patient whose treatment included an IDH1 peptide vaccine. The source of these receptors is a man aged 35 to 55 with glioma. Each CDR3 is given with its conserved first and last residue. D genes are given only for firm matches. Expanded clones are given a class, and other clones once, few, many or no size at all.

DNA	CDR3	D	J	size	V
TGTGCCAGCAGTGACTGGGGGGCTGGTTACGAGCAGTACTTC	CASSDWGAGYEQYF	-	TRBJ2-7	-	TRBV6-1
TGTGCCAGCAGCCCCGGCGTTAGCGGGCGGGCCGGGGAGCTGTTTTTT	CASSPGVSGRAGELFF	TRBD2	TRBJ2-2	-	TRBV9
TGTGCCAGCAGCCGGACTAGCGGGAACACCGGGGAGCTGTTTTTT	CASSRTSGNTGELFF	TRBD2	TRBJ2-2	-	TRBV2
TGTGCCAGCAGGGTTGGGGGAGCGAACACTGAAGCTTTCTTT	CASRVGGANTEAFF	-	TRBJ1-1	-	TRBV28
TGTGCCAGCAGTGACGGGGGATCCGGGGCCCCTAATGAAAAACTGTTTTTT	CASSDGGSGAPNEKLFF	-	TRBJ1-4	-	TRBV2
TGTGCCTGTAAACGGGATCTAGCCAAAAACATTCAGTACTTC	CACKRDLAKNIQYF	-	TRBJ2-4	-	TRBV2
TGTGCCAGTAGTAGTCCAGGCCTCTCTGGGGCCAACGTCCTGACTTTC	CASSSPGLSGANVLTF	-	TRBJ2-6	few	TRBV19
TGTGCCAGCAGTGTTTTAGCGGGGGGGCAAGAGACCCAGTACTTC	CASSVLAGGQETQYF	TRBD2	TRBJ2-5	-	TRBV2
TGTGCCAGCAGCCTGGGGGAGACCGGGGAGCTGTTTTTT	CASSLGETGELFF	-	TRBJ2-2	-	TRBV14
TGTGCCAGCTGGGTCGGGAGGGGGAAGAACACTGAAGCTTTCTTT	CASWVGRGKNTEAFF	-	TRBJ1-1	-	TRBV5-4
TGTGCCAGCAGCTCCAGGGAGGCAAACGAGCAGTACTTC	CASSSREANEQYF	-	TRBJ2-7	-	TRBV7-9
TGCGCCAGCAGCTTGACGTTACCGCTCCTAGAGGGTTACTATGGCTACACCTTC	CASSLTLPLLEGYYGYTF	-	TRBJ1-2	-	TRBV5-1
TGTGCCAGCGGACAGTTAAACAACTATGGCTACACCTTC	CASGQLNNYGYTF	-	TRBJ1-2	-	TRBV5-8
TGTGCCAGCAGGCTGGGGGGGTTCAATCAGCCCCAGCATTTT	CASRLGGFNQPQHF	-	TRBJ1-5	-	TRBV6-5
TGTGCCAGCAGTGAAATGGTGCGGATGCATACCGGCTACACCTTC	CASSEMVRMHTGYTF	-	TRBJ1-2	-	TRBV6-1
TGCAGCGTTGTGCTAGCGGGGACAGATACGCAGTATTTT	CSVVLAGTDTQYF	TRBD2	TRBJ2-3	-	TRBV29-1
TGTGCCAGTAGTCAGGACAGGGTAAAGAACCAGCCCCAGCATTTT	CASSQDRVKNQPQHF	TRBD1	TRBJ1-5	-	TRBV19
TGTGCCAGCAGTCCTGATCCCGTAGGCTACACCTTC	CASSPDPVGYTF	-	TRBJ1-2	-	TRBV6-5
TGTGCCTGGAGTGGGATGGCGAACACTGAAGCTTTCTTT	CAWSGMANTEAFF	-	TRBJ1-1	-	TRBV30
TGTGCCAGCAGTTATGACAGAGTGTCTGGCTACACCTTC	CASSYDRVSGYTF	-	TRBJ1-2	-	TRBV28
TGTGCCAGTAGGCGGGGGAACACTGAAGCTTTCTTT	CASRRGNTEAFF	-	TRBJ1-1	-	TRBV6-5
TGCGCCAGCAGCTTGCTGGGAGGTACCTACGAGCAGTACTTC	CASSLLGGTYEQYF	-	TRBJ2-7	-	TRBV5-1